A single sample is the source of the 25 T cell receptor beta chains below, sequenced in a study of CD4+ T cells in melanoma. Produced via immunoSEQ multiplex PCR; TCRdb's table is partial and in-frame only. The table lists 110,000 to 150,000 clones, roughly 91% of them singletons. All receptors derive from a human donor with melanoma.

J is TRBJ2-2 and V is TRBV6-5; a possible D gene is TRBD1 (6 bases). The V end was cut by 6 bases, the J end by 9 bases, with 20 bases between. The germline gives CDR1 MNHEY, CDR2 SVGAGI. The CDR3 totals 15 residues. Here the CDR3 DNA reads TGTGCCAGCAGGCTGATTTCAGGGGTAGCGCGGGAGCTGTTTTTT. It specifies CASRLISGVARELFF.

The J gene is TRBJ1-5, the V gene TRBV30; D not resolved. CDR1 and CDR2 (germline): GTSNPN, SVGIG (reference sequence). V was cut by 3 bases and J by 6 bases, with 12 bases left in between. CDR3 length equals 13 residues. This CDR3 is CAWSLNEGQPQHF. The CDR3 nucleotides read TGTGCCTGGAGCCTAAATGAGGGTCAGCCCCAGCATTTT.

This chain connects TRBV27 to TRBJ2-7; weak D call: TRBD1 (5 bases). CDR1 and CDR2 (germline): MNHEY, SMNVEV (reference sequence). There are 14 residues in the CDR3. V was clipped by 6 bases and J by 3 bases, with 15 bases between them. The CDR3 region has the DNA TGTGCCAGCAGCCGACCCGACAGATACTACGAGCAGTACTTC. Amino acids: CASSRPDRYYEQYF.

The rearrangement joins TRBV10-3 to TRBJ1-2; D possibly corresponds to TRBD1 (5 bases). The CDR3 sequence is 13 residues long. V shed 6 bases and J shed 4 bases, with 12 bases lying between them. CDR1 ENHRY and CDR2 SYGVKD come from the germline V gene. The CDR3 here is CAISPRDAYGYTF. The CDR3 bases are TGTGCCATCAGCCCCCGGGACGCCTATGGCTACACCTTC.

The CDR3 spells CASSPPGQRGRNEQYF. CDR3 bases: TGCGCCAGCAGTCCCCCTGGGCAGCGGGGTCGGAACGAGCAGTACTTC. The genes are TRBV23-1 and TRBJ2-7; 7 bases map to TRBD2. Being an ORF, TRBV23-1 has a function that is uncertain. The CDR3 spans 16 residues. V shed 4 bases, J shed 5 bases, and the junction held 14 bases outside the gene matches.

DNA of the CDR3: TGTGCCAGCAGCCAAGATCAATCAGGGGGGTATGGCTACACCTTC. Amino acid sequence: CASSQDQSGGYGYTF. The chain links TRBV4-2 to TRBJ1-2, with 7 bases lining up with TRBD1. The V gene end was trimmed by 0 bases and the J gene end by 5 bases; junction bases not matched to a gene: 6. Germline loops: CDR1 LGHNA, CDR2 YNFKEQ. The CDR3 contains 15 residues.

CDR3 DNA sequence: TGTGCCAGCAGTTCGCCGGGACAGGGGTACGATGAGCAGTTCTTC. It specifies CASSSPGQGYDEQFF. The V and J genes are TRBV27 and TRBJ2-1, with 10 bases aligning to TRBD1. This CDR3 has 15 residues. Germline loops: CDR1 MNHEY, CDR2 SMNVEV (reference sequence). After removal of 4 bases from V and 8 bases from J, the junction contained 8 bases not matched to a gene.

This clone was seen a single time. This sequence joins TRBV2 and TRBJ1-5; 8 positions agree with TRBD1. The CDR3 runs to 13 residues. Germline loops: CDR1 SNHLY, CDR2 FYNNEI. V was clipped by 5 bases and J by 3 bases; unmatched bases: 0. CDR3 in DNA: TGTGCCAGCAGTCAGGGGGCCAATCAGCCCCAGCATTTT. Translated: CASSQGANQPQHF.

This chain links TRBV18 with TRBJ2-5, with 7 bases fitting TRBD2. The CDR3 is made up of 14 amino acids. The germline gives CDR1 KGHSH, CDR2 LQKENI. The V gene end was trimmed by 3 bases and the J gene end by 2 bases; junction bases not matched to a gene: 3. Here the CDR3 reads CASSPLAAQETQYF. CDR3 DNA: TGTGCCAGCTCACCGCTAGCGGCTCAAGAGACCCAGTACTTC. The full variable domain, completed using reference TRBV18 and TRBJ2-5, is NAGVMQNPRHLVRRRGQEARLRCSPMKGHSHVYWYRQLPEEGLKFMVYLQKENIIDESGMPKERFSAEFPKEGPSILRIQQVVRGDSAAYFCASSPLAAQETQYFGPGTRLLVL.

The rearrangement joins TRBV29-1 to TRBJ1-1; 12 bases map to TRBD1. Germline trimming cut 2 bases from V and 9 bases from J; bases unmatched to any gene: 10. This CDR3 is built from 15 residues. From germline, CDR1 is SQVTM and CDR2 ANQGSEA. The CDR3 DNA reads as TGCAGCGTTGAACACTTGGGACAGGGGGCGAGGAAAGCTTTCTTT. This translates into CSVEHLGQGARKAFF.

The V call is TRBV11-2, the J call TRBJ1-6; a possible D gene is TRBD1 (6 bases). CDR1 is SGHAT, CDR2 FQNNGV, per germline. This CDR3 region has 15 residues. Trimming removed 5 bases from V and 7 bases from J, with 15 bases in between. Written as DNA, the CDR3 is TGTGCCAGCAGCGAGTGGACAGTTGAAAATTCACCCCTCCACTTT. Its translation is CASSEWTVENSPLHF.

This chain uses TRBV7-6 with TRBJ2-5, with 12 positions matching TRBD1. Looked up from germline, CDR1 is SGHVS and CDR2 is FNYEAQ. V lost 5 bases and J lost 1; bases outside the gene matches: 5. This CDR3 region has 16 residues. The chain's CDR3 is CASSLGTGGGQETQYF. In DNA form, the CDR3 reads TGTGCCAGCAGCCTCGGGACAGGGGGCGGCCAAGAGACCCAGTACTTC.

The chain has TRBV2 and TRBJ1-2; 7 nucleotides match TRBD1. The V gene's germline CDR1 is SNHLY and CDR2 FYNNEI. The V segment lost 3 bases and the J segment 8 bases; nucleotides outside the gene matches: 12. The CDR3 spans 15 residues. CDR3 in DNA: TGTGCCAGCAGTGACCCTCCGGTAGGGGGCAAGGGCTACACCTTC. Protein product: CASSDPPVGGKGYTF.

This clone was observed a few times. The J gene is TRBJ2-1, the V gene TRBV11-3, with 7 positions matching TRBD2. The V gene's germline CDR1 is SGHNT and CDR2 YENEEA. This CDR3 contains 14 residues. J lost 3 bases, V lost 5 bases, and 4 bases had no gene match. Here the CDR3 DNA reads TGTGCCAGCAGCCCAGGGACTAACTACAATGAGCAGTTCTTC. Translation gives CASSPGTNYNEQFF.

This clone was detected only a few times. The chain employs TRBV5-6 and TRBJ1-2; 7 bases match TRBD1. Germline V CDR1 and CDR2: SGHDT, YYEEEE. V shed 4 bases and J 5 bases; nucleotides not matched to a gene: 11. The CDR3 covers 15 residues. The CDR3 coding sequence is TGTGCCAGCAGCACAGACAGGGAGCCGCGGTATGGCTACACCTTC. It specifies CASSTDREPRYGYTF.

The chain links TRBV11-2 to TRBJ2-5; D gene ambiguous. V was clipped by 6 bases and J by 4 bases, with 15 bases between them. CDR1 is SGHAT, CDR2 FQNNGV, per germline. CDR3 size: 14 residues. CDR3: CASRQSTWGETQYF. The CDR3 DNA follows: TGTGCCAGCAGGCAAAGTACCTGGGGAGAGACCCAGTACTTC. Full variable domain (remainder filled in from reference TRBV11-2 and TRBJ2-5): EAGVAQSPRYKIIEKRQSVAFWCNPISGHATLYWYQQILGQGPKLLIQFQNNGVVDDSQLPKDRFSAERLKGVDSTLKIQPAKLEDSAVYLCASRQSTWGETQYFGPGTRLLVL.

The genes are TRBV18 and TRBJ1-3; D gene unclear. Germline CDR1 KGHSH, CDR2 LQKENI. V was shortened by 6 bases and J by 0 bases, with 12 bases between the two germline ends. This CDR3 comprises 15 residues. The chain's CDR3 is CASSPGADSGNTIYF. CDR3 DNA sequence: TGTGCCAGCTCCCCTGGCGCTGACTCTGGAAACACCATATATTTT.

V and J are TRBV30 and TRBJ1-4; the D gene is possibly TRBD1 (6 bases). The CDR3 consists of 15 residues. V gave up 1 base and J gave up 6 bases, with 15 bases separating them. Germline CDR1 GTSNPN, CDR2 SVGIG (reference sequence). The CDR3 DNA sequence: TGTGCCTGGAGTGGAGGGGGGAGTTCGGATGAAAAACTGTTTTTT. Translating gives CAWSGGGSSDEKLFF.

The chain couples TRBV6-6 to TRBJ1-4, with no clear D. CDR3 length: 11 residues. Per the germline V gene, CDR1 is MNHNY and CDR2 is SVGAGI (reference sequence). V lost 6 bases to trimming and J lost 8 bases, with 7 bases between them. The CDR3: CASSPWEKLFF. DNA for the CDR3: TGTGCCAGCAGCCCGTGGGAAAAACTGTTTTTT.

The chain joins TRBV11-2 to TRBJ2-2; TRBD1 aligns across 8 bases. V lost 2 bases and J lost 7; bases outside the gene matches: 9. The CDR3 sequence is 16 residues long. In germline, CDR1 is SGHAT, CDR2 FQNNGV. The CDR3, as DNA: TGTGCCAGCAGCTTACGACAGGGGCATTCGAGCGGGGAGCTGTTTTTT. Its protein is CASSLRQGHSSGELFF.

This clone has just a few counts. The CDR3 loop is CASSMGWAQHF. As DNA, the CDR3 is TGTGCCAGTAGTATGGGATGGGCCCAGCATTTT. The chain uses TRBV19 and TRBJ1-5, with D unresolved. V lost 3 bases and J 11 bases, leaving 8 bases between the germline ends. Germline V CDR1 and CDR2: LNHDA, SQIVND (reference sequence). This CDR3 is 11 amino acids long.

This sequence joins TRBV28 and TRBJ2-6; 7 nucleotides align to TRBD2. The CDR3 is 15 residues long. Per germline, CDR1 MDHEN and CDR2 SYDVKM. Trimming cost V 7 bases and J 1 base; bases outside gene matches: 4. The CDR3 DNA reads TGTGCCAGCACCTTGGGGGGGTCTGGGGCCAACGTCCTGACTTTC. It yields the protein CASTLGGSGANVLTF.

The genes are TRBV7-9 and TRBJ1-4; weak D call: TRBD1 (6 bases). This CDR3 contains 14 residues. V was trimmed by 1 base and J by 6 bases, leaving 9 bases between them. Germline V gene data show CDR1 as SEHNR and CDR2 as FQNEAQ (reference sequence). This CDR3 reads CASSLGRGYEKLFF. The DNA of the CDR3 is TGTGCCAGCAGCTTAGGCAGGGGTTATGAAAAACTGTTTTTT.

The rearrangement joins TRBV11-2 to TRBJ2-4, with a tentative D call TRBD2 (5 bases). The CDR3 loop spans 16 amino acids. CDR1 is SGHAT and CDR2 is FQNNGV in the germline V gene. The V end was cut by 2 bases, the J end by 6 bases, with 17 bases between. The CDR3 bases are TGTGCCAGCAGCTTACGTTACGGGGTGTCCGGAAACATTCAGTACTTC. Protein sequence: CASSLRYGVSGNIQYF.

This clone was seen just once. This rearrangement joins TRBV4-2 to TRBJ1-2; tentative D call: TRBD1 (5 bases). The germline V gene encodes CDR1 LGHNA and CDR2 YNFKEQ. V lost 3 bases to trimming and J lost 8 bases, with 22 bases between them. The CDR3 covers 16 residues. CDR3 in DNA: TGTGCCAGCAGCCACGTCAGCCAGGGTACAGCTCGCGGCTACACCTTC. Translation: CASSHVSQGTARGYTF.